Given below is one T cell receptor (beta chain) in context. Its antigen is still unknown. It has no much larger one-base neighbor in the sample; base qualities were not kept. The data were obtained in a study of cytomegalovirus exposure and HLA in healthy donors (dated by TCRdb to 2016 to 2017). About the investigation overall: In an earlier analysis of fewer than 750 of the donors, less than 350 Gb of sequence data and some 100 million unique TCR beta sequences from 150 million to 200 million T cells were reported. An early release covering roughly 600 HLA-typed donors comprised approximately 300 gigabases of sequencing data and 85 million to 100 million unique TCR sequences. Of the 398 genotyped donors, about 84% fell in the genetic ancestry cluster associated with self-reported Caucasian donors. The study aimed to test whether cataloging public T cell receptors could reveal signatures of past pathogen exposure. The study used immunosequencing to profile the T cell repertoires of approximately 690 subjects and linked those repertoires to cytomegalovirus serostatus. In addition to the first cohort of approximately 670 subjects, a separate validation cohort of about 120 different subjects was used. High-throughput TCR immunosequencing, statistical association of individual TCRs with disease status, and machine learning were combined to predict cytomegalovirus infection status. To study patterns of TCR occurrence, a later analysis re-analyzed previously published TCR beta repertoires from 600 to 750 donors and added high-resolution HLA genotyping. Rather than using new phenotypic data, the later analysis identified candidate immune exposures from TCR beta sequences and from how often those sequences occurred across donors. In an earlier analysis of roughly 580 of the donors, high-throughput TCR beta sequencing was used to judge whether each TCR beta V gene segment behaved as functional or pseudogenic. Donor age, sex, ethnicity and CMV serostatus were compiled alongside the repertoire data. A later genetic analysis used genome-wide SNP genotypes for about 65% of the roughly 670 donors, treating that subset as a discovery cohort. All discovery cohort repertoires had been generated on a single sequencing platform. HLA typing covered class I and class II loci at four-digit resolution. Typing coverage varied by locus: roughly 620-630 donors for A, B, C, DRB1 and DQB1; roughly 560 for DQA1; some 610 for DPA1; about 450 for DPB1. Because of strong linkage in the cohort, roughly five DR-DQ haplotypes were treated as single units for association and clustering. Among 300 to 450 genotyped donors of the cohort, an average of around 240,000 unique TCR beta nucleotide sequences were sequenced per donor, around a sixth of them non-productive.

The cohort was made up of 500 to 800 healthy bone marrow donors. At the time of sampling, all cohort members were nominally healthy, though unrecorded immune exposures were likely present. The donor was CMV seropositive and was included in the group of almost 300 seropositive cohort members. A peripheral blood sample was provided by each donor, and peripheral blood mononuclear cells were used for TCR beta sequencing. The Qiagen DNeasy Blood Extraction Kit was used to extract genomic DNA from the blood cell samples. The method behind the library was the immunoSEQ multiplex PCR assay. A mixture of 60 forward primers for TCR Vbeta segments and 13 reverse primers for TCR Jbeta segments was used in the multiplex PCR. A multiplex PCR assay on genomic DNA amplified the CDR3 region of rearranged TCR beta genes. Amplified TCR beta libraries were sequenced as 87-base-pair reads on the Illumina HiSeq System. On the authors' methods: A later analysis counted 65 million to 90 million unique TCR beta chains across the approximately 700 repertoires, and roughly 11 million of these chains were shared by at least two donors. To remove PCR and sequencing errors, raw reads were error-corrected and collapsed into unique sequences using a nearest-neighbor algorithm that merged closely related sequences. Alignment of CDR3 sequences to IMGT reference sequences was used to assign V, D and J gene segments. For a sequence to be retained, a match of at least six nucleotides to both a V gene segment and a J gene segment was required. Rearrangements were called productive when the CDR3 lacked stop codons and stayed in frame with V and J; all others were non-productive. CDR3 was defined by IMGT convention, running from the second conserved V-encoded cysteine to the conserved J-encoded phenylalanine. The earlier analysis of some 580 of the donors excluded any sequence lacking an unambiguous match to a single V gene segment. An earlier analysis of some 500 of the donors classified V segments as functional when productive rearrangements were above 56.7% and as segregating when the standard deviation between donors was above 5%. To diagnose cytomegalovirus status from the catalog of TCR beta chain sequences, a statistical classification framework was built. In a later analysis, V and J genes were assigned by comparing TCR nucleotide sequences against IMGT/GENE-DB human TR gene sequences. The TCRdist pipeline was used in a later analysis to assign CDR3 sequences and most-parsimonious VDJ recombination scenarios. A later analysis defined each TCR beta chain by its CDR3 amino acid sequence plus V-gene family, and excluded reads lacking a unique V-gene family. As a way to deal with suspected cross-contamination and a sequencing artifact, a later analysis dropped approximately 590 nucleotide sequences that were highly shared and had low generation probability. In a later analysis, a clonal expansion index for each public chain was calculated from normalized within-repertoire ranks of inferred template counts. A later analysis computed generation probabilities with a VDJ recombination model fitted to out-of-frame rearrangements, and checked the results against IGoR. In a later analysis, TCR-TCR, TCR-HLA and TCR-CMV co-occurrence was scored with hypergeometric tests, and a repertoire-size bias correction was applied to TCR pairs. To estimate false discovery rates, a later analysis permuted the HLA or CMV assignments 20 times. In a later analysis, co-occurring TCRs were grouped using DBSCAN, with TCRdist sequence similarity added in when clustering inside HLA-allele-positive subsets. Co-occurrence clustering excluded repertoires with fewer than 30,000 or more than 120,000 public chains, plus five with anomalous nucleotide sharing. This immuneACCESS table, as held by TCRdb, lists in-frame sequences with V and J called but not all clones. Of the missing ones, under half trace to an unresolved V gene in checked studies; the others have no known cause. V, J and clone size reflect that table, while D and trimming were determined from the DNA. In this sample the table shows 46,000 or so clones, over 55% of which occur a single time. The top ten clonotypes cover around 12% of the sample.

The germline V end is reduced by 4 bases and the J end by 6 bases; junction bases left unmatched: 7. CDR1 and CDR2 were assigned from the germline V gene as MGHRA and YSYEKL. From cysteine to phenylalanine, the CDR3 is 14 amino acids long. The sequence is cut down to CDR3 DNA, 42 bases in frame from base 1. What the study reported, not specific to this receptor: A further reported finding was that TCR beta sequences accurately predicted the HLA-A and HLA-B alleles for most subjects in the first cohort. A few of the identified cytomegalovirus-associated TCR beta chains were confirmed in vitro to be specific for cytomegalovirus antigens. The sequencing pipeline was judged likely to have produced a cluster of highly shared sequence variants as a technical artifact. Because the 87-base-pair reads could not distinguish some IMGT-functional V segments, including TRBV6-2 and TRBV6-3, those segments were excluded. Correlated functional status among segregating V segments might reflect linkage disequilibrium, but an unknown experimental factor could not be ruled out. In a later genetic analysis, a missense DCLRE1C variant was associated with V-gene and J-gene trimming of TCR beta chains, and the association was replicated in an independent cohort. Across donors, most TCR sequences were observed very rarely, whereas some public TCRs were present in many individuals. Seventeen rarely observed V segments, including chromosome 9 orphons, were excluded from the earlier analysis of approximately 500 of the donors because counts were too low. The study listed around 160 TCR beta chains as associated with cytomegalovirus. The only immune exposure information available for the cohort was CMV serostatus. In a later analysis, 16,951 TCR beta sequences were associated with specific HLA alleles at a false discovery rate of 0.05. A later genetic analysis reported fewer N-insertions in productive TCRs among donors in an Asian-associated ancestry cluster than the roughly 700-donor mean. Strong co-occurrence of HLA alleles, especially DR and DQ, made assigning TCR associations to individual alleles difficult. In a later analysis, HLA-associated TCR beta chains showed more clonal expansion and lower generation probabilities than non-associated chains that were equally common. In this cohort, only TCR beta chains were sequenced, and detectable features were limited by the absence of alpha or paired-chain data. Several of the top co-occurrence clusters appeared to be linked to parvovirus B19, influenza, CMV and Epstein-Barr virus, according to a later analysis. HLA typing was unavailable for some donors at each locus, so association tests used only the typed subset. According to the authors, the approach could potentially be generalized to other disease states and immunological phenotypes. Broadly in line with IMGT annotations, most TCR beta V segments showed up in productive rearrangements about 87% or about 30% of the time in an earlier analysis of approximately 600 of the donors. Cytomegalovirus status was reported to be diagnosed by the classifier with high specificity and sensitivity in both the original and validation cohorts. The presence/absence analyses assumed that sequencing depth was roughly uniform across donors, and that assumption may not be true. In a later analysis, most CMV-associated TCR beta chains were found to appear HLA-restricted, with HLA associations seemingly driven largely by CMV exposure. In a later analysis, the rate of TCR association differed among HLA loci, with DRB1 alleles having the most associated TCRs and HLA-C alleles having the fewest.

The specimen sequenced was PBMCs. This clonotype was sampled from a man between 60 and 75 years old in good health and CMV-seropositive. The sequence joins TRBV4-1 to TRBJ2-7; TRBD1 agrees with 9 junctional bases. The CDR3 corresponds to CASSRPGQGGEQYF. At the DNA level, the sequence is TGCGCCAGCAGCCGACCGGGACAGGGCGGCGAGCAGTACTTC.